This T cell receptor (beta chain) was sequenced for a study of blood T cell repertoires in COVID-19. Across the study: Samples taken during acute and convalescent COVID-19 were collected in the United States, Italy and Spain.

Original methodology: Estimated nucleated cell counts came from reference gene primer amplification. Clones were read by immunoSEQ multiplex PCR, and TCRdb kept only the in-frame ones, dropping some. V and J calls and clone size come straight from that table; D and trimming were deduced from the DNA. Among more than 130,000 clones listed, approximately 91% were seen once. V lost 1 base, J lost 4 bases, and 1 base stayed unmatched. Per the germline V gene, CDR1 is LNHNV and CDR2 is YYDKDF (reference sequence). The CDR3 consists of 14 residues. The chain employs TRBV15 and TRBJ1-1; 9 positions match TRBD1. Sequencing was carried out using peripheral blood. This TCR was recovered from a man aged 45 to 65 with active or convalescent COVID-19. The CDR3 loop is CATSRGDRATEAFF. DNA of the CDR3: TGTGCCACCAGCAGAGGGGACAGGGCCACTGAAGCTTTCTTT.